This T cell receptor (beta chain) was recorded in a study of blood T cell repertoires in COVID-19. Overall study context: The cDNA or gDNA used as material had been derived from T cells, B-cell-depleted T cells, or PBMCs.

This CDR3 has 12 residues. V was clipped by 6 bases and J by 5 bases, with 8 bases between them. The germline gives CDR1 MDHEN, CDR2 SYDVKM. Original analysis: Scientists estimated how many nucleated cells there were by amplifying reference gene primers. Only in-frame clones appear in the TCRdb table, and some are missing; sequencing was by immunoSEQ multiplex PCR. V and J calls and clone size follow that table, whereas D and trimming were derived from the DNA. The data show around 120,000 clones, approximately 80% seen once. The chain carries TRBV28 and TRBJ1-5; no clear D gene. This receptor was identified in a man in his 70s with acute or convalescent COVID-19. Sequencing was performed on peripheral blood. The CDR3 coding sequence is TGTGCCAGCAGGCTAGGTGATCAGCCCCAGCATTTT. This translates into CASRLGDQPQHF.